This T cell receptor beta chain came from a study of cytomegalovirus exposure and HLA in healthy donors. The study, taken as a whole, reports: Specificity for CMV antigens was confirmed in vitro for a few of the CMV-associated chains. In a later analysis, V- and J-gene trimming of beta chains associated with a DCLRE1C missense variant, replicated independently. According to an earlier analysis, most TCR beta V segments yielded productive rearrangements about 87% or about 30% of the time. Analyzed later, most CMV-associated TCR beta chains appeared HLA-restricted.

Germline V lookup: CDR1 LNHDA, CDR2 SQIVND (reference sequence). Trimming cost V 4 bases and J 7 bases, with 13 bases left between them. This CDR3 contains 13 residues. Concerning this clone: Its antigen remains unidentified.

With 60 Vbeta and 13 Jbeta primers, the PCR was carried out. The repertoire was sequenced with immunoSEQ multiplex PCR; TCRdb's copy has only in-frame clones and lacks some. This sample yields 100,000 to 150,000 clones, of which about two thirds are seen a single time; about 3% belongs to the top ten. This sequence joins TRBV19 and TRBJ1-1; D possibly corresponds to TRBD1 (5 bases). Sequencing was performed on PBMCs. This clonotype originated in a human donor in good health. The CDR3: CASSNVVGLEAFF. In DNA, the CDR3 is TGTGCCAGTAGTAACGTTGTGGGACTTGAAGCTTTCTTT. The complete variable domain, with remaining parts taken from reference TRBV19 and TRBJ1-1, reads DGGITQSPKYLFRKEGQNVTLSCEQNLNHDAMYWYRQDPGQGLRLIYYSQIVNDFQKGDIAEGYSVSREKKESFPLTVTSAQKNPTAFYLCASSNVVGLEAFFGQGTRLTVV.